The 7 T cell receptor beta chains below come from one sample, sequenced in a study of high-grade serous ovarian cancer treatment subgroups. Sequenced by immunoSEQ multiplex PCR; TCRdb stores in-frame clones only, minus some. The sample consists of about 4,100 clones, 70% to 75% of them appearing once. Tumor samples were taken before definitive surgery or chemotherapy. The sequenced sample consisted of tumor tissue. Receptor source: a human donor with high-grade serous ovarian cancer.

V is TRBV9 and J is TRBJ2-5, with 7 bases lining up with TRBD1. Germline-derived CDR1 and CDR2 are SGDLS and YYNGEE. The V gene end was trimmed by 3 bases and the J gene end by 7 bases; junction bases not matched to a gene: 15. The CDR3 spans 16 residues. CDR3 residues: CASSEETGLGLGTQYF. The CDR3 coding sequence is TGTGCCAGCAGCGAAGAGACAGGGCTAGGATTGGGGACCCAGTACTTC.

This chain links TRBV2 with TRBJ1-1; tentatively, D is TRBD1 (5 bases). CDR3 length: 14 amino acids. V dropped 6 bases and J dropped 1 base, with 12 bases sitting between them. Germline V gene lookup returns CDR1 SNHLY and CDR2 FYNNEI. The CDR3: CASRAGTPNTEAFF. The CDR3 bases are TGTGCCAGCAGGGCCGGGACTCCGAACACTGAAGCTTTCTTT.

The chain carries TRBV19 and TRBJ2-7; D might be TRBD2 (6 bases). Trimming shortened V by 3 bases and J by 1 base, and 13 bases separated the two germline ends. Germline V gene sequence: CDR1 LNHDA, CDR2 SQIVND (reference sequence). The CDR3 length is 15 residues. CDR3 DNA: TGTGCCAGTAGTATTTTCGGGGGAGGATCCTACGAGCAGTACTTC. Translating it yields CASSIFGGGSYEQYF.

This chain uses TRBV9 with TRBJ2-2, with D unresolved. The ends were cut back, 0 bases at V and 2 bases at J, with 8 bases in the middle. The CDR3 sequence is 15 residues long. Germline assignment: CDR1 SGDLS and CDR2 YYNGEE. This CDR3 is CASSVASANTGELFF. The CDR3 nucleotides read TGTGCCAGCAGCGTAGCGTCAGCTAACACCGGGGAGCTGTTTTTT.

The gene calls are TRBV6-5 and TRBJ1-3; D uncertain. The CDR3 consists of 11 residues. V was trimmed by 7 bases and J by 4 bases, leaving 5 bases between them. Per the germline V gene, CDR1 is MNHEY and CDR2 is SVGAGI. CDR3 in amino acids: CASKLGNTIYF. The CDR3 region has the DNA TGTGCCAGCAAGCTGGGAAACACCATATATTTT.

This sequence joins TRBV27 and TRBJ1-2; D possibly corresponds to TRBD1 (6 bases). Trimming cost V 5 bases and J 3 bases, with 16 bases left between them. The CDR3 consists of 15 residues. Germline V gives CDR1 MNHEY, CDR2 SMNVEV (reference sequence). The CDR3 DNA reads TGTGCCAGCAGTCTCAGGGGTGCCAGATACTATGGCTACACCTTC. This translates into CASSLRGARYYGYTF.

This clone was picked up a small number of times. This chain joins TRBV9 and TRBJ1-6, with 7 bases lining up with TRBD1. Per germline, CDR1 SGDLS and CDR2 YYNGEE. The CDR3 length is 13 residues. V lost 3 bases to trimming and J lost 10 bases; unmatched junction nucleotides: 4. CDR3 in amino acids: CASSGQGSSPLHF. The CDR3 DNA is TGTGCCAGCAGCGGACAGGGTAGCTCACCCCTCCACTTT.